By frequency in the sample, the clone carrying this TCR beta chain is medium-sized. Its antigen remains unknown. The CDR3 covers 16 residues. The germline CDR1 and CDR2 sequences are GTSNPN and SVGIG (reference sequence). Between the trimmed V and J ends, which lost 0 bases and 1 base, there was a span of 12 bases. Time point here: cycle 4 day 1 (C4D1), after more than 5 weeks of nivolumab. Brentuximab vedotin exposure varied, and every patient relapsed after autologous stem cell transplantation. This sample was taken from a study of PD-1 blockade in classical Hodgkin lymphoma. Findings and caveats of the study: By C4D1, CD4+ diversity increased significantly, especially in complete responders.

Some clones are missing from TCRdb's copy, which holds only in-frame ones; the method was immunoSEQ multiplex PCR. The repertoire holds 25,000 to 35,000 clones, with roughly 76% as singletons. The rearrangement joins TRBV30 to TRBJ1-4; a weak D match, TRBD1 (5 bases). The clonotype originates from a human donor with classical Hodgkin lymphoma. The specimen comprised peripheral blood mononuclear cells (PBMCs), sampled before the fourth cycle of nivolumab. The CDR3 region is CAWSVGQGGTNEKLFF. DNA of the CDR3: TGTGCCTGGAGTGTAGGTCAGGGAGGAACTAATGAAAAACTGTTTTTT.